These T cell receptor beta chains were read from a single sample in a study of OX40 agonist ivuxolimab in advanced cancers. The table came from immunoSEQ multiplex PCR; TCRdb's copy has only in-frame clones and leaves some out. The sample lists 75,000 to 90,000 clones, roughly 92% occurring once. This sample comprised CD4+ or CD8+ T cells sorted from blood, obtained in a trial of the OX40 agonist ivuxolimab. All receptors come from an adult with an advanced solid tumor such as melanoma, head and neck, liver or kidney cancer. Each CDR3 is given with its conserved first and last residue. Each record gives: J gene, CDR3 length, clone size, V gene, D gene, CDR3 DNA, CDR3 protein. A D gene is named only where the DNA matches it firmly. Clone size, where shown, is once, few, many, or a class for clones that have expanded.

>TRBJ1-1|14|-|TRBV5-1|-
TGCGCCAGCAATGGGGGGCAGGGAGGTTTTGGAGCTTTCTTT
CASNGGQGGFGAFF
>TRBJ2-2|16|once|TRBV15|-
TGTGCCACCAGCAAAGGCGGGCCGACCTTTGCCGGGGAGCTGTTTTTT
CATSKGGPTFAGELFF
>TRBJ1-1|13|-|TRBV30|-
TGTGCCTGGAGTGGGTCAGGGAGCACTGAAGCTTTCTTT
CAWSGSGSTEAFF
>TRBJ2-5|13|-|TRBV6-5|-
TGTGCCAGCAGTTATCGAGGAGGGGAGACCCAGTACTTC
CASSYRGGETQYF
>TRBJ2-2|13|few|TRBV25-1|-
TGTGCCAGCAGTGTGACTCGCACCGGGGAGCTGTTTTTT
CASSVTRTGELFF
>TRBJ1-1|14|once|TRBV5-1|-
TGCGCCAGCAGCCCAGGGGACCTGAACACTGAAGCTTTCTTT
CASSPGDLNTEAFF
>TRBJ1-2|17|-|TRBV5-4|TRBD1
TGTGCCAGCAGCCCACGGGTACTTGACAGGGAGAACTATGGCTACACCTTC
CASSPRVLDRENYGYTF
>TRBJ2-5|16|-|TRBV7-2|-
TGTGCCAGCAGCTTAGTGGCTGCCCCGTACCAAGAGACCCAGTACTTC
CASSLVAAPYQETQYF
>TRBJ2-3|15|-|TRBV11-2|TRBD1
TGTGCCAGCTACCTTAGGGACAGGACCACAGATACGCAGTATTTT
CASYLRDRTTDTQYF
>TRBJ1-2|14|-|TRBV2|-
TGTGCCAGCAGTGATCGGAAAGGAACGTATGGCTACACCTTC
CASSDRKGTYGYTF
>TRBJ2-1|11|-|TRBV11-1|-
TGTGCCAGCAGCCACTCTAATGAGCAGTTCTTC
CASSHSNEQFF
>TRBJ2-1|14|-|TRBV5-6|-
TGTGCCAGCAGCTTGGGTAGCAGCTACAATGAGCAGTTCTTC
CASSLGSSYNEQFF
>TRBJ2-7|14|-|TRBV4-2|-
TGTGCCAGCAGCACTACCCGGGACCTATACGAGCAGTACTTC
CASSTTRDLYEQYF
>TRBJ2-7|15|-|TRBV6-5|TRBD2
TGTGCCAGCATCCCCCGGTGGGGGGGAGCCTACGAGCAGTACTTC
CASIPRWGGAYEQYF
>TRBJ1-1|15|-|TRBV6-5|-
TGTGCCAGCAGTTACCGCGGACCGCCACACACTGAAGCTTTCTTT
CASSYRGPPHTEAFF
>TRBJ1-1|17|-|TRBV5-4|-
TGTGCCAGCAGCTATCGCTTTGAAAAGGGTCGCAACACTGAAGCTTTCTTT
CASSYRFEKGRNTEAFF
>TRBJ1-1|17|-|TRBV5-1|TRBD1
TGCGCCAGCAGCTTGGGAGCGAACAGGGGGCGCCGGACTGAAGCTTTCTTT
CASSLGANRGRRTEAFF
>TRBJ1-5|14|-|TRBV28|TRBD1
TGTGCCAGCAGTTTAGGGCAGGGGGGCCAGCCCCAGCATTTT
CASSLGQGGQPQHF
>TRBJ2-7|13|-|TRBV19|TRBD2
TGTGCCAGTAGTAGAAGCGGGGGAGAACAGCAGTACTTC
CASSRSGGEQQYF
>TRBJ1-5|12|-|TRBV29-1|-
TGCAGCGTTGGTGACCTCAATCAGCCCCAGCATTTT
CSVGDLNQPQHF
>TRBJ1-2|13|-|TRBV5-4|-
TGTGCCAGCAGACCAGACAATAACTATGGCTACACCTTC
CASRPDNNYGYTF
>TRBJ2-4|15|once|TRBV4-2|-
TGTGCCAGCAGCCAAGACGGCTCAGAGGGAAACATTCAGTACTTC
CASSQDGSEGNIQYF
>TRBJ1-5|13|-|TRBV30|-
TGTGCCTGGAGTTCGGACAGCAATCAGCCCCAGCATTTT
CAWSSDSNQPQHF
>TRBJ1-2|13|-|TRBV30|-
TGTGTCTGGAGTTTGGCAGTAAACTATGGCTACACCTTC
CVWSLAVNYGYTF
>TRBJ1-2|15|once|TRBV7-9|-
TGTGCCAGCAGCTTAAAGATAGGGGGGGACTATGGCTACACCTTC
CASSLKIGGDYGYTF
>TRBJ1-1|13|-|TRBV6-1|-
TGTGCCAGCAGTGGTCCAGAGAACACTGAAGCTTTCTTT
CASSGPENTEAFF
>TRBJ1-1|14|-|TRBV25-1|-
TGTGCCAGCAGTGAATCAGGGGCATGGGCTGAAGCTTTCTTT
CASSESGAWAEAFF
>TRBJ1-1|10|-|TRBV29-1|-
TGCATCCAGGGTCACACTGAAGCTTTCTTT
CIQGHTEAFF
>TRBJ2-7|18|-|TRBV5-5|TRBD2
TGTGCCAGCAGCTTGAGCCTAGCGGATAGGATCTTAGACTACGAGCAGTACTTC
CASSLSLADRILDYEQYF
>TRBJ1-4|14|-|TRBV6-5|TRBD1
TGTGCCAGCAGTTACCAGGGGACAGGGGAAAAACTGTTTTTT
CASSYQGTGEKLFF
>TRBJ2-3|16|-|TRBV19|TRBD1
TGTGCCAGTAGTACCATAACAGGGGGTCACGCAGATACGCAGTATTTT
CASSTITGGHADTQYF
>TRBJ1-4|14|-|TRBV5-1|-
TGCGCCAGCAGCTTGCGGACGACGGGTGAAAAACTGTTTTTT
CASSLRTTGEKLFF